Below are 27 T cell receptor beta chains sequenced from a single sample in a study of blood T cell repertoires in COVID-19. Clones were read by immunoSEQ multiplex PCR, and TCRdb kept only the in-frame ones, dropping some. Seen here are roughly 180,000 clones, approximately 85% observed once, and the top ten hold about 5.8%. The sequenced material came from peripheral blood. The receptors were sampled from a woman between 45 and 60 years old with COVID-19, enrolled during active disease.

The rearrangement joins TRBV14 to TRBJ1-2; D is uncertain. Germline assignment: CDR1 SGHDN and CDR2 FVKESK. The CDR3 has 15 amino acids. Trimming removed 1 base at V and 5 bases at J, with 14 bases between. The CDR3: CASSQGSYFGYGYTF. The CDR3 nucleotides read TGTGCCAGCAGCCAAGGCTCCTACTTCGGTTATGGCTACACCTTC.

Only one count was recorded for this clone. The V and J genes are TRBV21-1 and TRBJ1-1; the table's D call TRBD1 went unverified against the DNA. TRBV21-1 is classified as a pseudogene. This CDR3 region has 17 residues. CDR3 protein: CASSKVGRTGLNTEAFF. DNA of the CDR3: TGTGCCAGCAGCAAAGTTGGCAGGACAGGGCTGAACACTGAAGCTTTCTTT.

DNA of the CDR3: TGCGCCAGCAGACGGACAGGGGGCGCGAGCACTGAAGCTTTCTTT. Its protein product is CASRRTGGASTEAFF. The chain recombines TRBV4-1 with TRBJ1-1; 11 bases are a match to TRBD1. CDR3 size: 15 residues. The J segment lost 4 bases and the V segment lost 6 bases, leaving 7 bases of the junction unmatched. Looked up from germline, CDR1 is MGHRA and CDR2 is YSYEKL.

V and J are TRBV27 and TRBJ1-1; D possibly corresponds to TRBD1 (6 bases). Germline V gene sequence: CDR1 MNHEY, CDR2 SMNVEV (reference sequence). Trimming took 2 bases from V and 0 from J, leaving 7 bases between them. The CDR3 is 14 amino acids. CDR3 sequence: CASSLGGMNTEAFF. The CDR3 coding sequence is TGTGCCAGCAGTTTAGGGGGCATGAACACTGAAGCTTTCTTT.

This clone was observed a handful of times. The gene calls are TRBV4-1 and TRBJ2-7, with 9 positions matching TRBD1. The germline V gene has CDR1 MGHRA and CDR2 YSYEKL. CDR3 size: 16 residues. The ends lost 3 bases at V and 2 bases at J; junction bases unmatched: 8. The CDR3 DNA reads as TGCGCCAGCAGCCATTCTCCGGGACAGGGAGCCTACGAGCAGTACTTC. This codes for CASSHSPGQGAYEQYF.

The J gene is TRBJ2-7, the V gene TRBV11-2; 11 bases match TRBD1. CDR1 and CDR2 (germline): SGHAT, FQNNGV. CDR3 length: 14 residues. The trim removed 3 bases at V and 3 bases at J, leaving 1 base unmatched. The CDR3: CASSLGTGGYEQYF. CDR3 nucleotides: TGTGCCAGCAGCTTGGGGACAGGGGGCTACGAGCAGTACTTC.

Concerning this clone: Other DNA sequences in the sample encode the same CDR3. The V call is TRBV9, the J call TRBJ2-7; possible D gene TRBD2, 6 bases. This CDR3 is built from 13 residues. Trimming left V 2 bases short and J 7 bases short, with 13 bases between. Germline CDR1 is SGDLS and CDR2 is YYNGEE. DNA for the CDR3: TGTGCCAGCAGCGTCCGGGGGTTCGGGGAGCAGTACTTC. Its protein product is CASSVRGFGEQYF.

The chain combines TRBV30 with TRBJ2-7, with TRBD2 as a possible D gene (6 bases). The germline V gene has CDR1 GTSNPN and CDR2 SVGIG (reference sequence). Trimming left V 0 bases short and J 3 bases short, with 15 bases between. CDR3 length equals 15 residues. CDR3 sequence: CAWSVRAGWNYEQYF. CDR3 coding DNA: TGTGCCTGGAGTGTCAGGGCGGGGTGGAACTACGAGCAGTACTTC.

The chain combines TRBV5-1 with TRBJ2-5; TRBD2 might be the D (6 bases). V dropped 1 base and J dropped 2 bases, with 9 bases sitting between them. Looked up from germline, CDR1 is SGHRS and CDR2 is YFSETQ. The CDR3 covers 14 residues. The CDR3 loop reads CASSLTSQQETQYF. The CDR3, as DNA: TGCGCCAGCAGCTTGACTAGCCAGCAAGAGACCCAGTACTTC.

The CDR3 reads CASLGGLGQPQHF. The CDR3 DNA sequence: TGTGCGTCCTTGGGAGGGCTGGGTCAGCCCCAGCATTTT. The chain links TRBV19 to TRBJ1-5; D is unclear. Germline CDR1 reads LNHDA; CDR2 reads SQIVND (reference sequence). CDR3 size: 13 residues.

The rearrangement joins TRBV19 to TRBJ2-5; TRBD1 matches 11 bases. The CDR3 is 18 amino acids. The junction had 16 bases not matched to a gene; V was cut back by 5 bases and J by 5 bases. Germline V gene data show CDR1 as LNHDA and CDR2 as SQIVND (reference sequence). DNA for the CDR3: TGTGCCAGTAGTCCCTATCGCGGACAGGGGGCTATCCGGGAGACCCAGTACTTC. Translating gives CASSPYRGQGAIRETQYF.

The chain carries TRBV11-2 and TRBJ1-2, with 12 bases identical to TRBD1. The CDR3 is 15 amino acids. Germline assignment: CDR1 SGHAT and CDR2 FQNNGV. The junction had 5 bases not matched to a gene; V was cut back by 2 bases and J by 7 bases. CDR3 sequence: CASSLSGQGAAGYTF. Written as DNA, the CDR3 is TGTGCCAGCAGCTTATCGGGACAGGGGGCTGCTGGCTACACCTTC.

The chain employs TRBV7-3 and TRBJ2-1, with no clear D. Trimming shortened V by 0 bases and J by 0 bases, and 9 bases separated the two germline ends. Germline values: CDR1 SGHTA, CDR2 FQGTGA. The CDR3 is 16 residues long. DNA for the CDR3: TGTGCCAGCAGCTTAACTCCGTCTATCTCCTACAATGAGCAGTTCTTC. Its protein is CASSLTPSISYNEQFF.

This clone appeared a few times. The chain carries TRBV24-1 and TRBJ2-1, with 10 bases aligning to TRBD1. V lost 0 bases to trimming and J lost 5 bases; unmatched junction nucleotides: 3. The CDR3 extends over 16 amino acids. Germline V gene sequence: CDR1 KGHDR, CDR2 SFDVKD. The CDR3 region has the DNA TGTGCCACCAGTGATTTGAGACAGGGGGCCAACAATGAGCAGTTCTTC. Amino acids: CATSDLRQGANNEQFF.

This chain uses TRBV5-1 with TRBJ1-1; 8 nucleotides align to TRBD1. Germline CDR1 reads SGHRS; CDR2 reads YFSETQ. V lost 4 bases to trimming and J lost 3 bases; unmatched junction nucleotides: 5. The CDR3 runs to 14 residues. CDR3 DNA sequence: TGCGCCAGCAGCCAGACAGGGGACGACACTGAAGCTTTCTTT. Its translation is CASSQTGDDTEAFF.

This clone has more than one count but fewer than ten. CDR3 coding DNA: TGTGCCAGCAGGGACAACCAAGAGACCCAGTACTTC. This sequence encodes CASRDNQETQYF. This chain connects TRBV2 to TRBJ2-5; possibly TRBD1 for D (5 bases). The V gene lost 6 bases and the J gene lost 0 bases, with 5 bases spanning the gap. The CDR3 is 12 residues long. CDR1 is SNHLY, CDR2 FYNNEI, per germline.

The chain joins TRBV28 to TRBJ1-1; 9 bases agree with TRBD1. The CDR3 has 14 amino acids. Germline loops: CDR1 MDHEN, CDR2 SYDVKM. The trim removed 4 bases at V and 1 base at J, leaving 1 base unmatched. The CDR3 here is CASSWTGANTEAFF. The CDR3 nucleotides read TGTGCCAGCAGTTGGACAGGGGCGAACACTGAAGCTTTCTTT.

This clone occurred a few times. The CDR3 loop is CASSLSRDRGRLKLFF. CDR3 coding DNA: TGTGCCAGCAGCCTGTCCCGGGACAGGGGGCGACTGAAGCTGTTTTTT. The gene calls are TRBV7-8 and TRBJ2-2; 12 nucleotides agree with TRBD1. The CDR3 has 16 amino acids. Germline trimming cut 5 bases from V and 12 bases from J; bases unmatched to any gene: 13. Germline CDR1 reads SGHVS; CDR2 reads FQNEAQ.

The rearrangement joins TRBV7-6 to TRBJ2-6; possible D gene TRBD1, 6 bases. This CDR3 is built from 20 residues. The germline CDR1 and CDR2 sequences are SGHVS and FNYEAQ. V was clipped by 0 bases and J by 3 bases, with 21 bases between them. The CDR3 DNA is TGTGCCAGCAGCTTAGCCCTACCGGGACAACCTTTGGTTGGGGCCAACGTCCTGACTTTC. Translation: CASSLALPGQPLVGANVLTF.

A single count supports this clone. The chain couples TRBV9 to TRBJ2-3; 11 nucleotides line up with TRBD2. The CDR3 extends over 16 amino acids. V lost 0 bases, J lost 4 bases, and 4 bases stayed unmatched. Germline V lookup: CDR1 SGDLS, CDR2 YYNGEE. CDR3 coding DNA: TGTGCCAGCAGCGTAGGTAGCGGGGGGGGAGCAGATACGCAGTATTTT. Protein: CASSVGSGGGADTQYF.

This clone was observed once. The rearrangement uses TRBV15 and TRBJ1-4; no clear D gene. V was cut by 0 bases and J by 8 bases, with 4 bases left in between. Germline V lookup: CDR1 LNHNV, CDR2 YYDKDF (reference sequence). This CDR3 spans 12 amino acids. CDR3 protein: CATSRDREKLFF. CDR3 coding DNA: TGTGCCACCAGCAGAGATCGGGAAAAACTGTTTTTT.

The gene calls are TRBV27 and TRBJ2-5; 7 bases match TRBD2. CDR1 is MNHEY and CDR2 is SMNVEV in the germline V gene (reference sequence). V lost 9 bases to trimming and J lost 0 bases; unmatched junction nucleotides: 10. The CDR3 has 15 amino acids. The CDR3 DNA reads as TGTGCCAGTCGAACCGGGACTACCTACCAAGAGACCCAGTACTTC. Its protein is CASRTGTTYQETQYF.

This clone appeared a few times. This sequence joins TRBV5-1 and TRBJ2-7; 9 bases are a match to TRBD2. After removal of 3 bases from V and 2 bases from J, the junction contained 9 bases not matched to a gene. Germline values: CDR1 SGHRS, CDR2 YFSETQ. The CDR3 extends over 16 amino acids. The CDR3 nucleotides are TGCGCCAGCAGCTGGACATTAGCGGGGGTCCCCTACGAGCAGTACTTC. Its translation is CASSWTLAGVPYEQYF. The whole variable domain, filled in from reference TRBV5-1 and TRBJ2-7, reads KAGVTQTPRYLIKTRGQQVTLSCSPISGHRSVSWYQQTPGQGLQFLFEYFSETQRNKGNFPGRFSGRQFSNSRSEMNVSTLELGDSALYLCASSWTLAGVPYEQYFGPGTRLTVT.

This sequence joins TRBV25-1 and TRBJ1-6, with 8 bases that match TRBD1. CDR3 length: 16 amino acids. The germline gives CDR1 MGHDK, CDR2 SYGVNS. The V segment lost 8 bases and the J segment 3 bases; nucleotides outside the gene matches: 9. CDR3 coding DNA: TGTGCCAGCTCTATGGCAGGGGGCCGCTATAATTCACCCCTCCACTTT. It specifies CASSMAGGRYNSPLHF.

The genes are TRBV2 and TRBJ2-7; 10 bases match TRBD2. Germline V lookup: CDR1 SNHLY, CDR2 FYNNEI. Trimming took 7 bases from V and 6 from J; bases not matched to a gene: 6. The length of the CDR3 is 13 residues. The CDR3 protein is CASKKASGGEQYF. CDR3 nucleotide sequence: TGTGCCAGCAAAAAAGCTAGCGGGGGCGAGCAGTACTTC.

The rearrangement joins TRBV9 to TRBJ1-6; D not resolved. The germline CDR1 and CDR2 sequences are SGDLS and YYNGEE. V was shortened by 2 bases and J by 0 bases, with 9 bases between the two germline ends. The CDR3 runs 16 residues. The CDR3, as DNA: TGTGCCAGCAGCGTCGGGTTGGGCTCCTATAATTCACCCCTCCACTTT. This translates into CASSVGLGSYNSPLHF. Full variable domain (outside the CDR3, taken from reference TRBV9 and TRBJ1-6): DSGVTQTPKHLITATGQRVTLRCSPRSGDLSVYWYQQSLDQGLQFLIQYYNGEERAKGNILERFSAQQFPDLHSELNLSSLELGDSALYFCASSVGLGSYNSPLHFGNGTRLTVT.

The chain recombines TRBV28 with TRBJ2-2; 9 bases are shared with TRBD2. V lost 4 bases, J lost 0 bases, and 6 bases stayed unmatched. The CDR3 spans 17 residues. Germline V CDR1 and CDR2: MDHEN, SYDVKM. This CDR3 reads CASSSQRGAANTGELFF. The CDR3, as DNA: TGTGCCAGCAGTTCACAGCGGGGGGCGGCGAACACCGGGGAGCTGTTTTTT.